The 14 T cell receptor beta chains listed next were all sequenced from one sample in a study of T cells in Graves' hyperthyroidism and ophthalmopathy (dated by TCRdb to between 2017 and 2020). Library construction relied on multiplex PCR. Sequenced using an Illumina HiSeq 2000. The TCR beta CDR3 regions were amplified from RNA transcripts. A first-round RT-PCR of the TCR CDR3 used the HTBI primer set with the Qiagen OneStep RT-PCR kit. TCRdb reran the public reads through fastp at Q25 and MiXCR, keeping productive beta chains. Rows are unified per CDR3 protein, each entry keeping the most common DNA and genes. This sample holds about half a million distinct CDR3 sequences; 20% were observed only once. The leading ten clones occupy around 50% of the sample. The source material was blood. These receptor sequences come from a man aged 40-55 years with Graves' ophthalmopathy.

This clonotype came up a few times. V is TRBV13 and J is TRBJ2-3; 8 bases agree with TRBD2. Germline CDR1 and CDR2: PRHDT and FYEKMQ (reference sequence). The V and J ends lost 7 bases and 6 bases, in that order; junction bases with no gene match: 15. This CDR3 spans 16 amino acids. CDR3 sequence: CASTSAGGPSWDTQYF. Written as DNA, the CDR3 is TGTGCCAGCACCTCTGCGGGGGGCCCTTCTTGGGATACGCAGTATTTT.

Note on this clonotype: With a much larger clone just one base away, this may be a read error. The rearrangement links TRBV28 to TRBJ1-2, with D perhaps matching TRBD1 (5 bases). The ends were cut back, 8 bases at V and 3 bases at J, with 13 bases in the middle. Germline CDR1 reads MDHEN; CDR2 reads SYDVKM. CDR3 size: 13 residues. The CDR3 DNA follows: TGTGCCAGCGGGGGTCCCGCAGACTATGGCTACACCTTC. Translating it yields CASGGPADYGYTF.

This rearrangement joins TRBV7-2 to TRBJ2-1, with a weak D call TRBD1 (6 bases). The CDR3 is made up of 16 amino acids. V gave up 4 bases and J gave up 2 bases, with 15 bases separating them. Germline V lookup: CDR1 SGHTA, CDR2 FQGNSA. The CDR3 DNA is TGTGCCAGCAGCTCCCGAGAGGGACACCCCTACAATGAGCAGTTCTTC. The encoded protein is CASSSREGHPYNEQFF.

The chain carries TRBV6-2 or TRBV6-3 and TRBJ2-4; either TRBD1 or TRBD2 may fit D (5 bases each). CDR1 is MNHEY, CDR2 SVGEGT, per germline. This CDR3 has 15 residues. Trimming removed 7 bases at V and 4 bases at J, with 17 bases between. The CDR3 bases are TGTGCCAGCAACCCAGCCCGGGACGGTAAAAACATTCAGTACTTC. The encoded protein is CASNPARDGKNIQYF.

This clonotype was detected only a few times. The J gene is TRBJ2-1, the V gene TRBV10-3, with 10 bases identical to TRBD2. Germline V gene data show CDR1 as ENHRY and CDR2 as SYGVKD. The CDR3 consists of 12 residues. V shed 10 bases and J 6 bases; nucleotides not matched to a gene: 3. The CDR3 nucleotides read TGTGCCACCCTAGCGGGAGCCAATGAGCAGTTCTTC. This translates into CATLAGANEQFF.

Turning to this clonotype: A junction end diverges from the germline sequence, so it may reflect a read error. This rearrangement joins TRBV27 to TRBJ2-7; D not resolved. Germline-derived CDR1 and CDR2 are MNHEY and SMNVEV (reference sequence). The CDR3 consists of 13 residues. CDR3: CASSFSMGYERYF. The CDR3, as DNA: TGTGCCAGCAGTTTCTCAATGGGTTACGAGCGGTACTTC.

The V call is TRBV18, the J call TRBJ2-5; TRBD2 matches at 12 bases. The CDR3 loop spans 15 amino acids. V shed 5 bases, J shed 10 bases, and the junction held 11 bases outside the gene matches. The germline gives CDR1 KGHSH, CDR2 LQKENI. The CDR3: CASSVGLAGNGLQYF. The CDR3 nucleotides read TGTGCCAGCTCAGTAGGACTAGCGGGAAACGGGCTCCAGTACTTC.

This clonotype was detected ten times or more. The CDR3 loop is CASRPTKAVNSPLHF. The CDR3 DNA sequence: TGTGCCAGCAGACCGACGAAGGCGGTGAATTCACCCCTCCACTTT. V gene TRBV2 combines with J gene TRBJ1-6, with no clear D. CDR1 SNHLY and CDR2 FYNNEI come from the germline V gene. The V and J ends lost 6 bases and 7 bases respectively, with 16 bases between them. The CDR3 loop spans 15 amino acids.

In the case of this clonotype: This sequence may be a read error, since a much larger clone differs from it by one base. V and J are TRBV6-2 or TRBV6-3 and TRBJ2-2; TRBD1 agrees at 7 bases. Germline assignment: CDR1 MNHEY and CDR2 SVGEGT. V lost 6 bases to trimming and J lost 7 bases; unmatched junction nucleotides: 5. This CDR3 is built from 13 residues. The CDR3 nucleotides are TGTGCCAGCAGCCTACAGGGGTTCGGGGAGCTGTTTTTT. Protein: CASSLQGFGELFF.

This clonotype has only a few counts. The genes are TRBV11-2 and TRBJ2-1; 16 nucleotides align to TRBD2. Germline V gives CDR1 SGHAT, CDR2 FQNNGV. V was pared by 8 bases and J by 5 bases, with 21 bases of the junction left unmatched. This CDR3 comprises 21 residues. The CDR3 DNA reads TGTGCCAGCGGATACCCCCCTACCGGGACTAGCGGGAGGGCCCGGGACAATGAGCAGTTCTTC. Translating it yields CASGYPPTGTSGRARDNEQFF.

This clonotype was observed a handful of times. CDR3 protein: CASSKGAAGKTQYF. Written as DNA, the CDR3 is TGTGCCAGCAGCAAAGGGGCTGCTGGGAAGACCCAGTACTTC. The chain is built from TRBV7-3 and TRBJ2-5; TRBD1 might be the D (5 bases). This CDR3 spans 14 amino acids. Germline CDR1 SGHTA, CDR2 FQGTGA. Trimming pared 5 bases from V and 6 bases from J, leaving 16 bases between.

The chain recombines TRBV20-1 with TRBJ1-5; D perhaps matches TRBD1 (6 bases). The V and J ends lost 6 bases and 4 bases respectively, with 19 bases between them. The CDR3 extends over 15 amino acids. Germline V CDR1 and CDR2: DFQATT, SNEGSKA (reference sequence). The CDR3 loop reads CSASTGRRGNQPQHF. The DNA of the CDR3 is TGCAGTGCCTCGACAGGTAGAAGGGGGAATCAGCCCCAGCATTTT.

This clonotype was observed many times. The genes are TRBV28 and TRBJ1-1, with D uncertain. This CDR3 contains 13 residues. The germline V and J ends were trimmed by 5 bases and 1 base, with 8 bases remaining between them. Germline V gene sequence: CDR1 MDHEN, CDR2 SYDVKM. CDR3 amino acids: CASSTARNTEAFF. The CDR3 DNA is TGTGCCAGCAGTACTGCCCGGAACACTGAAGCTTTCTTT.

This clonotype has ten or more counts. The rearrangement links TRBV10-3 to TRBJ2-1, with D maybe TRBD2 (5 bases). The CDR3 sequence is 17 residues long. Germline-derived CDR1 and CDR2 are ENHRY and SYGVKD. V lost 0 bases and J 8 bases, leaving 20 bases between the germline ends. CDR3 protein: CAISESTLGAQRDEQFF. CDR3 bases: TGTGCCATCAGTGAGTCGACTCTCGGCGCCCAGAGGGATGAGCAGTTCTTC.